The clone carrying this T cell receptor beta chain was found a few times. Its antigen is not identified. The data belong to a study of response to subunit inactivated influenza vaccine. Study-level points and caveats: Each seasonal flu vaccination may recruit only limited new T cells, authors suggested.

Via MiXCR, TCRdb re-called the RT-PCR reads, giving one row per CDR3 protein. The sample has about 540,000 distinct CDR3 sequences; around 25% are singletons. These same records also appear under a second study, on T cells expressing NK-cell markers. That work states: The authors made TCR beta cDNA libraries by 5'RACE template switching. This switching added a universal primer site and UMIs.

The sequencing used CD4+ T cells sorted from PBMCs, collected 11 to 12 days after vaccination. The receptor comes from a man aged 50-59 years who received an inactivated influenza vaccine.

CDR3 sequence (DNA): TGTGCCAGCAGTCCATCCCAAGTTGAAAAACTGTTTTTT. Protein sequence: CASSPSQVEKLFF. V is TRBV7-2 and J is TRBJ1-4; D not certain. Trimming cost V 6 bases and J 7 bases, with 12 bases left between them. The CDR3 sequence is 13 residues long. Germline V CDR1 and CDR2: SGHTA, FQGNSA.